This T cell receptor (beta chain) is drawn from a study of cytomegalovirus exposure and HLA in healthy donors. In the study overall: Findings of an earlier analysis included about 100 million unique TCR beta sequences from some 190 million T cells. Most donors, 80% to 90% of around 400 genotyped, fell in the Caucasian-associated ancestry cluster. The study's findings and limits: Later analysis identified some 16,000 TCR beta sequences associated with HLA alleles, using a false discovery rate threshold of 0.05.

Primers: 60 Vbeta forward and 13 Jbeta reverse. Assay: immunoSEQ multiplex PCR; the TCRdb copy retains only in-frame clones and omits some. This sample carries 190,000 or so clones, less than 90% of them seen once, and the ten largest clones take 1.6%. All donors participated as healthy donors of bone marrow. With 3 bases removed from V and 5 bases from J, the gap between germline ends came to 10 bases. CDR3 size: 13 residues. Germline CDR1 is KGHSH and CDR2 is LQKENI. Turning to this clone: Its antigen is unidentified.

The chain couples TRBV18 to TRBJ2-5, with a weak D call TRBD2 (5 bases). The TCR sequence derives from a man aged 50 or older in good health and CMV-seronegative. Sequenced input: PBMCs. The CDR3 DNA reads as TGTGCCAGCTCACCGACTACGGTTGAGACCCAGTACTTC. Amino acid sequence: CASSPTTVETQYF.